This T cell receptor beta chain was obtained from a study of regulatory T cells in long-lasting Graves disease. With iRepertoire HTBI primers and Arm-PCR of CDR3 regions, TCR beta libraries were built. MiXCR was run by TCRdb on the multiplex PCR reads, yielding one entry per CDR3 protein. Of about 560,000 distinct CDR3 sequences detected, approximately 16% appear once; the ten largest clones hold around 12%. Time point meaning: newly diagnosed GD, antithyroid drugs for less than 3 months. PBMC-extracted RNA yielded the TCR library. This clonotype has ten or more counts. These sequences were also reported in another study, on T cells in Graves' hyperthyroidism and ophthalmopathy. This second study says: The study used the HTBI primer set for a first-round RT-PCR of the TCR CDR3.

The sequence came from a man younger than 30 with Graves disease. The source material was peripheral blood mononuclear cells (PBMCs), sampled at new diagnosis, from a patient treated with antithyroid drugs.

This CDR3 is CSAESGTSGSNEQFF. CDR3 nucleotide sequence: TGCAGTGCTGAGTCTGGGACTAGCGGGAGCAATGAGCAGTTCTTC. The chain couples TRBV20-1 to TRBJ2-1, with 14 bases aligning to TRBD2. The CDR3 length is 15 residues. With V trimmed by 5 bases and J by 6 bases, 6 bases remained unmatched. Germline assignment: CDR1 DFQATT and CDR2 SNEGSKA (reference sequence).